Listed below are T cell receptor beta chains from one sample, sequenced in a study of blood T cell repertoires in COVID-19. Measured with immunoSEQ multiplex PCR; TCRdb has only the in-frame clones, and not every one. The data hold 200,000 to 250,000 clones, with roughly 81% observed a single time. Specimen: peripheral blood. The receptors stem from a man between 45 and 60 years old who had recovered from COVID-19. Both conserved end residues are part of each CDR3. The D gene is left open where the match is weak. Only part of the rows carry a size: once, few, many, or a class if the clone is expanded.

clone_size,j_call,d_call,v_call,cdr3_nt,cdr3_aa
few,TRBJ2-7,NA,TRBV6-5,TGTGCCAGCAGTTACTCACGGACCCGGGGAGCCTACGAGCAGTACTTC,CASSYSRTRGAYEQYF
NA,TRBJ2-1,NA,TRBV5-6,TGTGCCAGCAGCTTGTGGGCAGGTTACAATGAGCAGTTCTTC,CASSLWAGYNEQFF
NA,TRBJ2-1,TRBD2,TRBV7-2,TGTGCCAGCATCCGGACTAGCGGAGCCTACAATGAGCAGTTCTTC,CASIRTSGAYNEQFF
NA,TRBJ2-7,TRBD1,TRBV15,TGTGCCACCAGACAGGGGAGCAAAAACGAGCAGTACTTC,CATRQGSKNEQYF
NA,TRBJ2-7,NA,TRBV27,TGTGCCAGCAGGAAACCAGGGGGGTTGAGCTACGAGCAGTACTTC,CASRKPGGLSYEQYF
NA,TRBJ2-3,TRBD1,TRBV24-1,TGTGCCATCCGGGACAGGGCAGATACGCAGTATTTT,CAIRDRADTQYF
NA,TRBJ1-6,NA,TRBV11-1,TGTGCCAGCAGCTCTACAGGGAATTCACCCCTCCACTTT,CASSSTGNSPLHF
NA,TRBJ2-3,TRBD2,TRBV3-1/TRBV3-2,TGTGCCAGCAGCCAAGGGGGACTACTCACAGATACGCAGTATTTT,CASSQGGLLTDTQYF
NA,TRBJ1-2,NA,TRBV5-4,TGTGCCAGCAGCTCCGGCTATGGCTACACCTTC,CASSSGYGYTF
NA,TRBJ2-2,NA,TRBV28,TGTGCCAGCAGCTCCCAACATCCGAACACCGGGGAGCTGTTTTTT,CASSSQHPNTGELFF
NA,TRBJ2-5,TRBD2,TRBV30,TGTGCCTGGAGACTAGCGGGAGTGGAGACCCAGTACTTC,CAWRLAGVETQYF